One sample yielded the 26 T cell receptor beta chains listed below, sequenced in a study of blood T cells in healthy people across ages. Alongside a J-beta primer mix, a sample-barcoded 5' primer served in a second PCR lasting about 7 to 11 cycles. TCRdb used MiXCR to reprocess the 5' RACE reads, holding one entry per CDR3 protein. Of 1,800,000 or so distinct CDR3 sequences listed, about 39% were seen once; the top ten hold around 23%. The material sequenced was blood. These receptor sequences come from a human donor in good health.

J is TRBJ2-5 and V is TRBV19; 7 bases agree with TRBD1. The last part of the DNA fits TRBJ2-7 better; the J call may be wrong. The CDR3 runs 15 residues. Per germline, CDR1 LNHDA and CDR2 SQIVND (reference sequence). CDR3 loop: CARWKREGQTYEQYF. CDR3 in DNA: TGTGCCAGGTGGAAAAGAGAGGGACAGACCTACGAGCAGTACTTC.

The DNA of the CDR3 is TGTGCCAGCAGGGGGCTTGATCAGCCCCAGCATTTT. Translating gives CASRGLDQPQHF. The V gene is TRBV6-6, the J gene TRBJ1-5; D may be TRBD1 (5 bases). This CDR3 has 12 residues. V shed 6 bases and J shed 5 bases, with 8 bases lying between them. Per germline, CDR1 MNHNY and CDR2 SVGAGI (reference sequence).

Comment on this clonotype: It differs at one base from a far larger clone, so likely a read error. The chain couples TRBV5-6 to TRBJ2-6; D is possibly TRBD1 (5 bases). The CDR3 contains 13 residues. CDR1 and CDR2 (germline): SGHDT, YYEEEE. The chain's CDR3 is CASSPSGANVRTF. The CDR3 DNA is TGTGCCAGCAGCCCCTCTGGGGCCAACGTCCGGACTTTC.

The rearrangement joins TRBV15 to TRBJ1-1, with 7 nucleotides matching TRBD1. The germline V gene encodes CDR1 LNHNV and CDR2 YYDKDF (reference sequence). The V segment lost 0 bases and the J segment 5 bases; nucleotides outside the gene matches: 6. This CDR3 region has 15 residues. The CDR3, as DNA: TGTGCCACCAGCAGAGATCCCTCAGGGGGGACTGAAGCTTTCTTT. Translating gives CATSRDPSGGTEAFF.

This chain uses TRBV20-1 with TRBJ1-4, with TRBD1 as a possible D gene (5 bases). Germline V gene data show CDR1 as DFQATT and CDR2 as SNEGSKA (reference sequence). CDR3 length: 19 amino acids. Trimming left V 2 bases short and J 4 bases short, with 26 bases between. CDR3: CSARSLARDGGSSNEKLFF. In nucleotides, the CDR3 is TGCAGTGCTAGATCGTTGGCGAGGGACGGGGGATCAAGTAATGAAAAACTGTTTTTT.

This clonotype was seen ten or more times. The J gene is TRBJ2-7, the V gene TRBV4-3, with D maybe TRBD1 (5 bases). The CDR3 loop spans 13 amino acids. Looked up from germline, CDR1 is LGHNA and CDR2 is YSLEER. Trimming left V 2 bases short and J 6 bases short, with 11 bases between. CDR3: CASSQTRVSEQYF. The CDR3 nucleotides are TGCGCCAGCAGCCAAACCAGGGTCAGCGAGCAGTACTTC.

This sequence joins TRBV5-1 and TRBJ2-1; 9 bases line up with TRBD2. CDR1 SGHRS and CDR2 YFSETQ come from the germline V gene. V was pared by 2 bases and J by 10 bases, with 10 bases of the junction left unmatched. The length of the CDR3 is 15 residues. The CDR3 protein is CASSFGGRASKEQFF. The CDR3 DNA sequence: TGCGCCAGCAGCTTTGGCGGGAGGGCCTCTAAAGAGCAGTTCTTC.

V and J are TRBV20-1 and TRBJ1-2; weak D call: TRBD1 (6 bases). The length of the CDR3 is 16 residues. Germline CDR1 DFQATT, CDR2 SNEGSKA (reference sequence). V was cut by 2 bases and J by 0 bases, with 16 bases left in between. The CDR3 protein is CSARPSGQHTNYGYTF. The DNA for the CDR3 is TGCAGTGCTAGACCCTCCGGACAGCATACTAACTATGGCTACACCTTC.

V is TRBV7-2 and J is TRBJ2-5; D possibly corresponds to TRBD2 (5 bases). Trimming removed 5 bases from V and 9 bases from J, with 16 bases in between. Per germline, CDR1 SGHTA and CDR2 FQGNSA. This CDR3 is built from 13 residues. The CDR3 loop reads CASSPGLFEAQYF. CDR3 nucleotides: TGTGCCAGCAGCCCCGGACTCTTCGAGGCCCAGTACTTC.

Remarks on this clonotype: The junction departs from the called germline gene at one end, perhaps through a read error. CDR3 in DNA: TGCACCAGCAGCCAAAGCGGGGGGGCCTACAATGAGCAGTTCTTC. This encodes CTSSQSGGAYNEQFF. The V call is TRBV4-3, the J call TRBJ2-1, with 10 nucleotides matching TRBD2. The CDR3 extends over 15 amino acids. Germline assignment: CDR1 LGHNA and CDR2 YSLEER.

The rearrangement joins TRBV27 to TRBJ2-7; D is unclear. This CDR3 has 14 residues. Germline CDR1 is MNHEY and CDR2 is SMNVEV (reference sequence). The germline V and J ends were trimmed by 5 bases and 0 bases, with 11 bases remaining between them. CDR3 protein: CASSRSDLSYEQYF. The CDR3 DNA follows: TGTGCCAGCAGTCGCAGTGACCTCTCCTACGAGCAGTACTTC.

The chain uses TRBV29-1 and TRBJ2-1; either TRBD1 or TRBD2 may supply D (7 bases each). The CDR3 extends over 12 amino acids. The V and J ends lost 6 bases and 6 bases respectively, with 12 bases between them. Germline-derived CDR1 and CDR2 are SQVTM and ANQGSEA. This chain's CDR3 is CSVGGTANEQFF. Written as DNA, the CDR3 is TGCAGCGTGGGAGGGACAGCCAATGAGCAGTTCTTC.

The rearrangement uses TRBV12-3 or TRBV12-4 and TRBJ2-5, with 14 bases lining up with TRBD2. CDR3 length equals 16 residues. Losses at the gene ends were 4 bases for V and 2 bases for J; bases not matched to a gene: 3. This CDR3 is CASSSRTSGGQETQYF. CDR3 sequence (DNA): TGTGCCAGCAGTTCTCGGACTAGCGGGGGGCAAGAGACCCAGTACTTC.

This clonotype appeared a few times. The chain couples TRBV3-1 to TRBJ2-1, with D possibly TRBD2 on 6 matching bases. CDR3 length: 15 residues. V gave up 0 bases and J gave up 6 bases, with 12 bases separating them. Germline V gives CDR1 LGHDT, CDR2 YNNKEL (reference sequence). In DNA form, the CDR3 reads TGTGCCAGCAGCCAAGACGGCGGGGCCAGCAATGAGCAGTTCTTC. Protein product: CASSQDGGASNEQFF.

The chain links TRBV28 to TRBJ2-1; 9 nucleotides line up with TRBD1. CDR1 is MDHEN and CDR2 is SYDVKM in the germline V gene. The CDR3 sequence is 16 residues long. Losses at the gene ends were 7 bases for V and 5 bases for J; bases not matched to a gene: 12. DNA of the CDR3: TGTGCCAGCACCCTAGCGAGACAGGGGGGAAACAATGAGCAGTTCTTC. It is translated as CASTLARQGGNNEQFF.

This chain joins TRBV20-1 and TRBJ2-2; 13 nucleotides agree with TRBD2. Germline CDR1 DFQATT, CDR2 SNEGSKA (reference sequence). With 0 bases clipped from V and 4 bases from J, the junction kept 11 bases outside the gene matches. The CDR3 length is 19 residues. CDR3 DNA sequence: TGCAGTGCTAGAGATTGGACTAGCGGGGGCCCCGACACCACCGGGGAGCTGTTTTTT. Translated: CSARDWTSGGPDTTGELFF.

The genes are TRBV15 and TRBJ2-4; weak D call: TRBD1 (6 bases). This CDR3 contains 16 residues. Trimming left V 3 bases short and J 6 bases short, with 18 bases between. The V gene's germline CDR1 is LNHNV and CDR2 YYDKDF (reference sequence). The CDR3 loop reads CATSSVKLQGRNIQYF. The CDR3, as DNA: TGTGCCACCAGCAGTGTAAAGTTACAGGGTAGAAACATTCAGTACTTC.

The rearrangement links TRBV6-2 or TRBV6-3 to TRBJ1-1; D is undetermined. Per the germline V gene, CDR1 is MNHEY and CDR2 is SVGEGT. Trimming took off 7 bases at V and 6 bases at J, with 12 bases between the two ends. The CDR3 is 12 amino acids. The CDR3 nucleotides read TGTGCCAGCAAGGGTAAGGAGTCTGAAGCTTTCTTT. This sequence encodes CASKGKESEAFF.

The table lists this clonotype with a few counts. Written as DNA, the CDR3 is TGTGCCAGCAGGAAGGGACAGGGGGGAAACTATGGCTACACCTTC. It is translated as CASRKGQGGNYGYTF. V and J are TRBV12-3 or TRBV12-4 and TRBJ1-2, with 11 bases matching TRBD1. There are 15 residues in the CDR3. V lost 6 bases and J lost 2; bases outside the gene matches: 5.

The chain carries TRBV7-9 and TRBJ2-7; no clear D. CDR3 size: 12 residues. Trimming cost V 5 bases and J 6 bases, with 11 bases left between them. CDR1 is SEHNR, CDR2 FQNEAQ, per germline (reference sequence). The CDR3 loop is CASSLGFSEQYF. The CDR3 nucleotides read TGTGCCAGCAGCCTCGGTTTCTCCGAGCAGTACTTC.

This sequence joins TRBV12-5 and TRBJ1-2, with a tentative D call TRBD1 (5 bases). The CDR3 totals 17 residues. Trimming took 0 bases from V and 1 from J, leaving 15 bases between them. Germline lookup yields CDR1 LGHNT and CDR2 FRNRAP. This CDR3 reads CASGLVLGAIVNYGYTF. In DNA, the CDR3 is TGTGCTAGTGGTTTGGTACTCGGGGCAATTGTTAACTATGGCTACACCTTC.

About this clonotype itself: A junction end diverges from the germline sequence, so it may reflect a read error. The CDR3 loop reads CASTAGGADTRYF. CDR3 in DNA: TGTGCCAGCACAGCGGGGGGTGCAGATACGCGGTATTTT. This chain connects TRBV12-3 or TRBV12-4 to TRBJ2-3; 9 bases align to TRBD2. This CDR3 has 13 residues.

V usage is TRBV6-5 and J usage is TRBJ2-2; D uncertain. The V gene lost 2 bases and the J gene lost 6 bases, with 4 bases spanning the gap. Germline V lookup: CDR1 MNHEY, CDR2 SVGAGI. The CDR3 spans 12 residues. DNA for the CDR3: TGTGCCAGCAGTTACCCCCCCGGGGAGCTGTTTTTT. Its protein product is CASSYPPGELFF.

The chain is built from TRBV20-1 and TRBJ2-1, with TRBD1 as a possible D gene (5 bases). The CDR3 length is 12 residues. The V gene's germline CDR1 is DFQATT and CDR2 SNEGSKA (reference sequence). Trimming took off 6 bases at V and 2 bases at J, with 8 bases between the two ends. This CDR3 reads CSAQGPYNEQFF. The CDR3 DNA reads TGCAGTGCGCAGGGTCCCTACAATGAGCAGTTCTTC.

To note about this clonotype: Germline and junction disagree at one end, which may indicate a read error. The chain is built from TRBV29-1 and TRBJ2-1; D is possibly TRBD1 (6 bases). Germline values: CDR1 SQVTM, CDR2 ANQGSEA. CDR3 length equals 15 residues. CDR3 bases: TGCAGCGCTTCCAGGGACATCCTCTCCTACAGTGAGCAGTTCTTC. The encoded protein is CSASRDILSYSEQFF.

This chain links TRBV9 with TRBJ1-2, with D possibly being TRBD1 (5 bases). V shed 3 bases and J shed 3 bases, with 12 bases lying between them. The CDR3 covers 14 residues. Germline CDR1 is SGDLS and CDR2 is YYNGEE. Here the CDR3 reads CASSGQFGDYGYTF. The CDR3 DNA reads TGTGCCAGCAGCGGACAGTTTGGGGACTATGGCTACACCTTC.